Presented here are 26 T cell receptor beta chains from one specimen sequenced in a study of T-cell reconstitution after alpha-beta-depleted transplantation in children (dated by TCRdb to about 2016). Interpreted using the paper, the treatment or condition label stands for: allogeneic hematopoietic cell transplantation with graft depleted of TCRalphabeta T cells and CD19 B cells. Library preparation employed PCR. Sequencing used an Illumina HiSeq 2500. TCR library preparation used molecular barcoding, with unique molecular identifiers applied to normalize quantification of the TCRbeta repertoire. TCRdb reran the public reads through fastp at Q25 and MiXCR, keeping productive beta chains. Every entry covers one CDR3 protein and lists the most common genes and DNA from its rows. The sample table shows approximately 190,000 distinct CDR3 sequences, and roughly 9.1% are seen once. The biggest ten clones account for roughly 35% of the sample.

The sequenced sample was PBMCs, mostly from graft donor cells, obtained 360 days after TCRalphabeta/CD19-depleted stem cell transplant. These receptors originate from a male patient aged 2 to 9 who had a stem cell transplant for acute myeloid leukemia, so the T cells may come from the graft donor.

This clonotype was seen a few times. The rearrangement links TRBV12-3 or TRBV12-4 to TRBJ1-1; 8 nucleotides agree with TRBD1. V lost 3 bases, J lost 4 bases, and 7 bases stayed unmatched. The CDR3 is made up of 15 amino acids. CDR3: CASSFGGTGGTEAFF. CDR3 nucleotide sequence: TGTGCCAGCAGTTTTGGGGGTACAGGGGGCACTGAAGCTTTCTTT.

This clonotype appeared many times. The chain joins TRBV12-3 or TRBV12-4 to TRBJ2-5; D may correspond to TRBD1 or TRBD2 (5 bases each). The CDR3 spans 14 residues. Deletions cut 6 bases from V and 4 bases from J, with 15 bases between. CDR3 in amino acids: CASSTTGTRETQYF. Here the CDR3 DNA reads TGTGCCAGCAGCACCACCGGGACCCGAGAGACCCAGTACTTC.

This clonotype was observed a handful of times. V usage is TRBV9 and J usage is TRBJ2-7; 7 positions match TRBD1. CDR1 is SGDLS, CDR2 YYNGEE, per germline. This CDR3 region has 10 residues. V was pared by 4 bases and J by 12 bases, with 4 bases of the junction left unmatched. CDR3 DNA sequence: TGTGCCAGCAGCTTTCGGGACAGGTACGTC. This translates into CASSFRDRYV.

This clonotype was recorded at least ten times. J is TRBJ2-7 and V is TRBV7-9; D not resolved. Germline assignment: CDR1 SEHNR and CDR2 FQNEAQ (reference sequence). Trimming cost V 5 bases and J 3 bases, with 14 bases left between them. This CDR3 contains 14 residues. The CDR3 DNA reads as TGTGCCAGCAGCCCTCGTTGGGCCTACTACGAGCAGTACTTC. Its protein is CASSPRWAYYEQYF.

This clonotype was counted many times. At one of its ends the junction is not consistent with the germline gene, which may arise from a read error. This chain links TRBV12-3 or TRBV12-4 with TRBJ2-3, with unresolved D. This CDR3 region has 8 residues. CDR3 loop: CASSPTEF. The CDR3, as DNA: TGTGCCAGCAGTCCGACCGAATTT.

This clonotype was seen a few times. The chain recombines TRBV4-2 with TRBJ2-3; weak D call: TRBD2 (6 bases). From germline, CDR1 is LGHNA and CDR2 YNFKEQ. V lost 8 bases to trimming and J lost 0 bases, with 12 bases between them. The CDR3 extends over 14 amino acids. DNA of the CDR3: TGTGCCAGCGGCCCGGGACTTAGCACAGATACGCAGTATTTT. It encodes CASGPGLSTDTQYF.

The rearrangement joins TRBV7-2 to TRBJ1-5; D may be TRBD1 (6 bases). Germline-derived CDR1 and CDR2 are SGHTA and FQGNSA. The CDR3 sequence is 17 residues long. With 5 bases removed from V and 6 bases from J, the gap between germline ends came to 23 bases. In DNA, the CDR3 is TGTGCCAGCAGCCCGTATAGTGCCCGGACAGATAGTCAGCCCCAGCATTTT. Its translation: CASSPYSARTDSQPQHF. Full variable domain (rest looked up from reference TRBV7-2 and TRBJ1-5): GAGVSQSPSNKVTEKGKDVELRCDPISGHTALYWYRQSLGQGLEFLIYFQGNSAPDKSGLPSDRFSAERTGGSVSTLTIQRTQQEDSAVYLCASSPYSARTDSQPQHFGDGTRLSIL.

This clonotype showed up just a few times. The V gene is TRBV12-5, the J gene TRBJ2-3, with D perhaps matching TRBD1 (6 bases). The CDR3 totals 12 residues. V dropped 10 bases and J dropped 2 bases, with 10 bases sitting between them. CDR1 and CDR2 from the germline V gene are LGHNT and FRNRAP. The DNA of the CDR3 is TGTGCTACCGGACAGACCACAGATACGCAGTATTTT. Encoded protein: CATGQTTDTQYF.

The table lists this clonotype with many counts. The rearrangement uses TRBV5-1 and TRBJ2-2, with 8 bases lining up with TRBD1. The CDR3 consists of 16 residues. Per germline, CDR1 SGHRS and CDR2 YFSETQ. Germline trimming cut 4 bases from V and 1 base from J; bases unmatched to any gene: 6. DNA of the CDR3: TGCGCCAGCAGCCCACCAGGACAGGGGAACACCGGGGAGCTGTTTTTT. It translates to CASSPPGQGNTGELFF.

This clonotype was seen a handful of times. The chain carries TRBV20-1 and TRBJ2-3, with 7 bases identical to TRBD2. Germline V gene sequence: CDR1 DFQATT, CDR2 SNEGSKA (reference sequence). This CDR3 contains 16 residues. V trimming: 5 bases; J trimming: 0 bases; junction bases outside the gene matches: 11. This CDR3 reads CSADPGLPLSTDTQYF. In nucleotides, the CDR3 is TGCAGTGCTGACCCGGGACTACCTCTGAGCACAGATACGCAGTATTTT.

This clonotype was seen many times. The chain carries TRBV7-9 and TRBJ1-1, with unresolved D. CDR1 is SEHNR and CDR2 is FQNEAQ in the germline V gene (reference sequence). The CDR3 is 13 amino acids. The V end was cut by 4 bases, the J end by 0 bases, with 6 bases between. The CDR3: CASSSSLNTEAFF. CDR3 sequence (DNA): TGTGCCAGCAGCTCCTCGTTGAACACTGAAGCTTTCTTT.

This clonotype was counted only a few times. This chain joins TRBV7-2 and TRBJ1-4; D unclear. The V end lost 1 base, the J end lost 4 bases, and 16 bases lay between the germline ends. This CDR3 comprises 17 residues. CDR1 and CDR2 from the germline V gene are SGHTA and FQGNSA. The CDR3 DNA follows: TGTGCCAGCAGCTTAGTTCCCGACCGGGCTCTTAATGAAAAACTGTTTTTT. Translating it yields CASSLVPDRALNEKLFF.

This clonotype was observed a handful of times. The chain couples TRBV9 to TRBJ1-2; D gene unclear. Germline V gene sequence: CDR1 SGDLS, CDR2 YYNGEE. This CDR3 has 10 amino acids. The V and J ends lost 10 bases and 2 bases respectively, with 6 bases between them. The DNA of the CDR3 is TGTGCCTCAGGAAACTATGGCTACACCTTC. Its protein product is CASGNYGYTF.

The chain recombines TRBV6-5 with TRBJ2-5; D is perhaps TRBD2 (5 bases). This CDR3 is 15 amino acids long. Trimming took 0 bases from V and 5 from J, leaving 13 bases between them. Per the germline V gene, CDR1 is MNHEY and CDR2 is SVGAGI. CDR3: CASSYSHGVGETQYF. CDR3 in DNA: TGTGCCAGCAGTTACTCGCACGGGGTAGGGGAGACCCAGTACTTC.

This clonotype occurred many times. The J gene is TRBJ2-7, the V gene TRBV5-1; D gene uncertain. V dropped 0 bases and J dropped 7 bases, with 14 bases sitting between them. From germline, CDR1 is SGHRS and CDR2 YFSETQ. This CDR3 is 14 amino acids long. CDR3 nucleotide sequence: TGCGCCAGCAGCTTGGAAGGATATACGGTGGAGCAGTACTTC. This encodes CASSLEGYTVEQYF.

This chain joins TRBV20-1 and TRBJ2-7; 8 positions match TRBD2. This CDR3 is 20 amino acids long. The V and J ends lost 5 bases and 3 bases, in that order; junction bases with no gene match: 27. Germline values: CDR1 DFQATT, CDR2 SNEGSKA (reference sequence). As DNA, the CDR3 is TGCAGTGCTCGTCCCTCCCACGGCGGGACTCCTCGGGGGGGATACTACGAGCAGTACTTC. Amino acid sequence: CSARPSHGGTPRGGYYEQYF.

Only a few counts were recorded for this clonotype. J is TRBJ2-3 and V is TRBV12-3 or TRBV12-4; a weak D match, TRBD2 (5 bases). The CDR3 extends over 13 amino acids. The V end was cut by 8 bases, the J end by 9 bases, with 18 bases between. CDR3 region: CASRPSGRGTQYF. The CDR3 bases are TGTGCCAGCCGTCCATCGGGAAGAGGCACGCAGTATTTT.

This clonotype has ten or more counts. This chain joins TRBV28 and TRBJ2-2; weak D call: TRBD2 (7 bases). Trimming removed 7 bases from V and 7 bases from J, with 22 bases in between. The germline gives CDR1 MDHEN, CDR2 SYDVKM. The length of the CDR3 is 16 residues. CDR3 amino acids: CASTFGGRRVIGELFF. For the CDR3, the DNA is TGTGCCAGCACTTTCGGGGGGCGAAGGGTCATCGGGGAGCTGTTTTTT.

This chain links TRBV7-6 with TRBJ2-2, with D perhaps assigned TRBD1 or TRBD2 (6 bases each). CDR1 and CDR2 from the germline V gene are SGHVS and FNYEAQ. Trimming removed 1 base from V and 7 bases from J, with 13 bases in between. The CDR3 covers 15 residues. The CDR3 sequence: CASSLGAGQSGELFF. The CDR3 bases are TGTGCCAGCAGCTTAGGGGCGGGACAAAGCGGGGAGCTGTTTTTT.

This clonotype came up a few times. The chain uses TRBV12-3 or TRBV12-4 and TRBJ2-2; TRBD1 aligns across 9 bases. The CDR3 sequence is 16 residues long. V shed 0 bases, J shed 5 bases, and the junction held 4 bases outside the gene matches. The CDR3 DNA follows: TGTGCCAGCAGTTTAGCGCGTGGACAGGGGACCGGGGAGCTGTTTTTT. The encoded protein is CASSLARGQGTGELFF.

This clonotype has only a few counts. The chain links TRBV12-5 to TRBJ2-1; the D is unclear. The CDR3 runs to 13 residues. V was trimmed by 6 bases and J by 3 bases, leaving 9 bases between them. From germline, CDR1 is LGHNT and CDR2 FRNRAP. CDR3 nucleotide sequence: TGTGCTAGTGGCAACCACGTCTACAATGAGCAGTTCTTC. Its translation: CASGNHVYNEQFF.

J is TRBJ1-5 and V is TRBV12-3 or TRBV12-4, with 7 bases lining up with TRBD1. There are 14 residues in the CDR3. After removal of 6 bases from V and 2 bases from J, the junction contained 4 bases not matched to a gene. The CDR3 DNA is TGTGCCAGCAGATTCGACAGGGGCAATCAGCCCCAGCATTTT. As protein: CASRFDRGNQPQHF.

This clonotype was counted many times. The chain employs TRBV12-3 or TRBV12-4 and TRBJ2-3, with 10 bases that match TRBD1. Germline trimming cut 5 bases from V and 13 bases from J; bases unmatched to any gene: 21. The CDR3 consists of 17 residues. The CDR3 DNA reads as TGTGCCAGCAGTGTTTCGGGAGAGACAGGGGGCGGCAGGTCGAAGTATTTT. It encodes CASSVSGETGGGRSKYF.

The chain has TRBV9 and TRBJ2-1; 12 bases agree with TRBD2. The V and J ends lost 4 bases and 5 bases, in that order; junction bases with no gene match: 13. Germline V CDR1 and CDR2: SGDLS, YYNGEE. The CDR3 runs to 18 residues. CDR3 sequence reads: CASSPGLVTSGGNNEQFF. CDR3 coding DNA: TGTGCCAGCAGCCCAGGACTGGTGACTAGCGGGGGAAACAATGAGCAGTTCTTC.

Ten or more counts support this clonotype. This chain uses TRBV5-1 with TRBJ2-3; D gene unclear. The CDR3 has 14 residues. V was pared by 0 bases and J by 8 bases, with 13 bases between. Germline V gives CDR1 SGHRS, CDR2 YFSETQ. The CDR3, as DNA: TGCGCCAGCAGCTTGGCGTTTACTGGTGGTACGCAGTATTTT. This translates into CASSLAFTGGTQYF.

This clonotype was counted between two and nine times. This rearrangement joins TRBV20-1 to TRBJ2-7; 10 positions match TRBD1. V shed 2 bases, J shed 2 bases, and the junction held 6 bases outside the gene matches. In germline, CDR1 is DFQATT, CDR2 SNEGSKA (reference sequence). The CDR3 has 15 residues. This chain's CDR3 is CSARSPGQGTYEQYF. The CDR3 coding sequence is TGCAGTGCTAGATCGCCGGGACAGGGGACCTACGAGCAGTACTTC.